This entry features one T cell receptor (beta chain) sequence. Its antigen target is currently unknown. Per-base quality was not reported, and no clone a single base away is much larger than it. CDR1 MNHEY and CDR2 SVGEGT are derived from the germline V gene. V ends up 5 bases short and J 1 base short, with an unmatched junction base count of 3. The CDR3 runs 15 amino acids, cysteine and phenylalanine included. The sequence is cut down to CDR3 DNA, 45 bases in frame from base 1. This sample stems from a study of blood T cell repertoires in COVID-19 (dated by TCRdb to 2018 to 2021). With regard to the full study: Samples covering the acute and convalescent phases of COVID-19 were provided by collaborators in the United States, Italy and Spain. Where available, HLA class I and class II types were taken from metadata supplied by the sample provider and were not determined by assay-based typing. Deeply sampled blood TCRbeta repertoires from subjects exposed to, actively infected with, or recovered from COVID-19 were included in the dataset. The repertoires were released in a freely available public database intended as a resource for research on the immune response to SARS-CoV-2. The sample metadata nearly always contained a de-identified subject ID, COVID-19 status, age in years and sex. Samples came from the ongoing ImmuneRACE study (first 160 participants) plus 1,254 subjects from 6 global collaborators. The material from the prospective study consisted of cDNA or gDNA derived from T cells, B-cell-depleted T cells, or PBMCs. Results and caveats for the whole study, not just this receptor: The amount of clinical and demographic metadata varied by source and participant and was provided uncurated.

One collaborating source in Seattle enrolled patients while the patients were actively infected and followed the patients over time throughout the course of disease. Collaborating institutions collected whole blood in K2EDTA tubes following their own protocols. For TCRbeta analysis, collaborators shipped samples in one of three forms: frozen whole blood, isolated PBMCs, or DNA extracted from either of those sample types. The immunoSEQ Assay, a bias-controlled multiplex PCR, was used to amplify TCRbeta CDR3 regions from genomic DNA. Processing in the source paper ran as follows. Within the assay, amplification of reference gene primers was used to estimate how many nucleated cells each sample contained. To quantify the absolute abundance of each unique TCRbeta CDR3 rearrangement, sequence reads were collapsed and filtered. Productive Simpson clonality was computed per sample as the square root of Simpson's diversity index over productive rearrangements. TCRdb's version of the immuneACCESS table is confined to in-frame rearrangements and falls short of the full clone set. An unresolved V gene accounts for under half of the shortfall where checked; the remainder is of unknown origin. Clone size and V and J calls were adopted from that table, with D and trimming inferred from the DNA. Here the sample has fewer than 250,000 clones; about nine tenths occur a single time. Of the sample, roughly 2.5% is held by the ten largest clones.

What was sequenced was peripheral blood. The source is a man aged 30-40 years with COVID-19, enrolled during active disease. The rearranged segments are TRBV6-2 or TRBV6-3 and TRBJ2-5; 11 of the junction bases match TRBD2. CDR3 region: CASSPGTSGQETQYF. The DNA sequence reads TGTGCCAGCAGTCCCGGGACTAGCGGCCAAGAGACCCAGTACTTC.